This T cell receptor (beta chain) is from a study of glioma-infiltrating T cells after dendritic cell vaccination (dated by TCRdb to the mid-2010s). Regarding the research as a whole: The cohort included roughly 15 glioblastoma patients drawn from Phase I and II dendritic cell vaccination trials, of whom 9 were newly diagnosed and 6 had recurrent disease. Autologous tumor lysate-pulsed dendritic cell vaccination was administered to the patients between about 2003 and 2012. The vaccine was prepared from monocyte-derived dendritic cells that were cultured for seven to eight days with IL-4 and GM-CSF and then pulsed overnight with autologous tumor lysate. Each patient was given three intradermal dendritic cell vaccine injections, spaced two weeks apart, in the arm below the axilla. In glioblastoma patients vaccinated with dendritic cells, deep sequencing of TCR beta CDR3 regions served to measure the amount of tumor-infiltrating lymphocytes and to compare repertoires between tumor and blood. Survival after dendritic cell vaccination was correlated with TCR sequencing metrics such as TIL content and the overlap between tumor and blood repertoires. Paper-wide results and their limitations: After dendritic cell vaccination, a higher estimated pretreatment TIL content predicted longer time to progression and overall survival. The response model built on TCR overlap across three groups was characterized as speculative, with prospective validation still needed. TCR clonality showed no direct relationship with survival, which suggests that a diverse polyclonal response may be important. The cohort was small and heterogeneous, with few patients having full blood and tumor sets and even fewer initial-recurrent tumor pairs.

The V and J ends are trimmed by 4 bases and 2 bases, leaving 11 bases between them. The germline V gene sets CDR1 to MNHNS and CDR2 to SASEGT. Taken from cysteine to phenylalanine, the CDR3 has 15 residues. The read is trimmed to its CDR3 DNA, 45 bases read in frame from base 1. Selection of patients required sufficient residual fresh-frozen tumor tissue and over two years of available survival data. None of the glioblastoma patients carried an isocitrate dehydrogenase mutation, although molecular status otherwise varied. PBMC were collected before vaccination, two weeks after the third vaccination, and at tumor progression if progression occurred. Genomic DNA was extracted with the Qiagen DNeasy Blood extraction Kit. The immunoSEQ assay amplified TCRB CDR3 regions from roughly 2 micrograms of genomic DNA, or from all available DNA when less than that amount was available. The multiplex PCR relied on 60 forward primers for TCR V beta segments and 13 reverse primers for J beta segments. To estimate the number of reads per starting template, synthetic control templates were added to each sample at limiting dilution. The Illumina HiSeq System generated sequencing reads of 87 bp. As for the original processing: PCR and sequencing errors were removed by a nearest neighbor algorithm that merged closely related sequences. TCR overlap was measured as the percentage of unique tumor TCR beta sequences also present in the same patient's peripheral blood. In its TCRdb copy, this immuneACCESS table keeps in-frame sequences only and misses some clones. Where compared with another copy, unresolved V genes explain less than half of these, and the others have no known cause. That table supplies the V and J calls and clone size; D and trimming were determined from the DNA. The sample table shows around 32,000 clones, and more than 90% are seen once. Clones ranked in the top ten supply less than 2.5% of the sample.

Comments on this clone: Its cognate antigen has yet to be identified. Base qualities are not provided; no much larger clone lies one nucleotide away.

Here the chain combines TRBV6-1 and TRBJ2-2; tentative D gene TRBD1, with 5 bases matching. The receptor comes from a human donor with glioblastoma. Source: blood, taken before dendritic cell vaccination. The DNA sequence is TGTGCCAGCAGTGTAATAGGGGAAAACACCGGGGAGCTGTTTTTT. Its translation is CASSVIGENTGELFF.